The 27 T cell receptor beta chains below come from one sample, sequenced in a study of T cell repertoires in cytomegalovirus infection. TCRdb re-derived calls from the reads in MiXCR, one entry per CDR3 protein. The sample includes under 250,000 distinct CDR3 sequences, 6% to 8% of them seen just once. Sequencing input: PBMCs. The receptors here all came from a human donor in good health (CMV status not recorded). Some clones in this sample may be carry-over from other donors' samples.

At least ten counts were recorded for this clonotype. The J gene is TRBJ2-5, the V gene TRBV12-3 or TRBV12-4, with D perhaps TRBD1 or TRBD2 (5 bases each). V lost 5 bases and J lost 2, with 15 bases in between. This CDR3 is built from 15 residues. This CDR3 is CASSPGTRPQETQYF. DNA for the CDR3: TGTGCCAGCAGTCCTGGGACCCGGCCTCAAGAGACCCAGTACTTC.

There are many counts of this clonotype. It is unclear where the CDR3 begins or ends on the DNA, so no DNA is shown, and the CDR3 is as TCRdb lists it. V is TRBV7-8 and J is TRBJ1-1; TRBD1, the D gene given by the table, was not confirmed from the DNA. CDR1 and CDR2 from the germline V gene are SGHVS and FQNEAQ. The CDR3 length equals 15 residues, ends included. The CDR3 sequence: CASSSWGPGALGGFF.

This clonotype was found many times. The genes are TRBV19 and TRBJ2-7, with 9 bases matching TRBD2. J lost 2 bases, V lost 5 bases, and 10 bases had no gene match. Germline CDR1 and CDR2: LNHDA and SQIVND (reference sequence). The CDR3 totals 16 residues. This chain's CDR3 is CASSPDLAGTPYEQYF. DNA of the CDR3: TGTGCCAGTAGTCCCGACCTAGCGGGGACCCCCTACGAGCAGTACTTC.

Comment on this clonotype: No conserved phenylalanine or tryptophan is present at the end of the CDR3, so a read error is the likely explanation. This chain links TRBV25-1 with TRBJ1-2; the D gene is possibly TRBD1 (5 bases). V dropped 5 bases and J dropped 8 bases, with 18 bases sitting between them. From germline, CDR1 is MGHDK and CDR2 SYGVNS. The CDR3 is made up of 14 amino acids. Written as DNA, the CDR3 is TGTGCCAGCAGTCCCCTTCGGGGGGGGGAGGGCTACACCTGC. As protein: CASSPLRGGEGYTC.

This clonotype was observed many times. V gene TRBV28 combines with J gene TRBJ2-2, with 9 bases aligning to TRBD1. V lost 7 bases and J lost 7; bases outside the gene matches: 7. Germline values: CDR1 MDHEN, CDR2 SYDVKM. CDR3 length: 14 residues. CDR3 in amino acids: CASIRQGVGGELFF. The CDR3 DNA reads as TGTGCCAGCATAAGACAGGGGGTAGGCGGGGAGCTGTTTTTT. Complete variable domain (other parts from reference TRBV28 and TRBJ2-2): DVKVTQSSRYLVKRTGEKVFLECVQDMDHENMFWYRQDPGLGLRLIYFSYDVKMKEKGDIPEGYSVSREKKERFSLILESASTNQTSMYLCASIRQGVGGELFFGEGSRLTVL.

This clonotype was detected many times. The V and J genes are TRBV28 and TRBJ1-4, with D unresolved. CDR1 and CDR2 from the germline V gene are MDHEN and SYDVKM. CDR3 length: 13 amino acids. With 3 bases removed from V and 8 bases from J, the gap between germline ends came to 10 bases. CDR3 sequence reads: CASSFAVTEKLFF. CDR3 DNA: TGTGCCAGCAGTTTTGCGGTTACCGAAAAACTGTTTTTT.

There are many counts of this clonotype. The CDR3 DNA reads as TGCAGTGCTAGAGTGGTTAGCGGGGGGGACACAGATACGCAGTATTTT. Protein sequence: CSARVVSGGDTDTQYF. This chain links TRBV20-1 with TRBJ2-3; 11 nucleotides align to TRBD2. V dropped 1 base and J dropped 2; count of bases not matched to a gene: 5. CDR1 and CDR2 from the germline V gene are DFQATT and SNEGSKA (reference sequence). The CDR3 covers 16 residues.

The table lists this clonotype with many counts. This sequence joins TRBV23-1 and TRBJ2-7; TRBD2 matches at 7 bases. TRBV23-1 has ORF status, its function being uncertain. V gave up 1 base and J gave up 0 bases; unmatched junction bases: 12. The CDR3 totals 18 residues. This chain's CDR3 is CASSQFRREGFTSYEQYF. In nucleotides, the CDR3 is TGCGCCAGCAGTCAATTCAGAAGGGAGGGGTTCACCTCCTACGAGCAGTACTTC.

This clonotype was seen repeatedly, ten times or more. The chain combines TRBV19 with TRBJ1-5; 10 nucleotides agree with TRBD1. The J segment lost 0 bases and the V segment lost 5 bases, leaving 7 bases of the junction unmatched. The CDR3 contains 17 residues. Germline V gives CDR1 LNHDA, CDR2 SQIVND (reference sequence). This CDR3 reads CASSSTGTGVSNQPQHF. The CDR3 bases are TGTGCCAGTAGTTCTACCGGGACAGGGGTTAGCAATCAGCCCCAGCATTTT.

This clonotype was counted at least ten times. The chain employs TRBV6-2 or TRBV6-3 and TRBJ2-1; TRBD2 is a possible D gene (6 bases). This CDR3 comprises 14 residues. The V gene's germline CDR1 is MNHEY and CDR2 SVGEGT. V was shortened by 6 bases and J by 3 bases, with 12 bases between the two germline ends. The CDR3 sequence: CASRLYGGYNEQFF. CDR3 nucleotide sequence: TGTGCCAGCAGGCTTTACGGGGGCTACAATGAGCAGTTCTTC.

DNA of the CDR3: TGCGCCAGCAGCCCCACTGGGGGCTGGAATTCACCCCTCCACTTT. Protein product: CASSPTGGWNSPLHF. The chain carries TRBV5-1 and TRBJ1-6; tentative D call: TRBD1 (6 bases). The CDR3 spans 15 residues. Per germline, CDR1 SGHRS and CDR2 YFSETQ. V was pared by 4 bases and J by 7 bases, with 15 bases between.

This clonotype was counted between two and nine times. This chain connects TRBV20-1 to TRBJ2-3; D assignment may be TRBD1 or TRBD2 (5 bases each). This CDR3 spans 13 amino acids. Germline CDR1 and CDR2: DFQATT and SNEGSKA (reference sequence). With 0 bases removed from V and 12 bases from J, the gap between germline ends came to 16 bases. In nucleotides, the CDR3 is TGCAGTGCTAGAGAGCCGCGGGCCAGGGTTCAGTATTTT. Encoded protein: CSAREPRARVQYF.

By proportion, this clonotype is medium-sized. The DNA for the CDR3 is TGTGCCAGCAGCTTAGTTGAAGGGTCCCACTGGGGTTCCGAGCAGTACTTC. As protein: CASSLVEGSHWGSEQYF. The chain links TRBV7-2 to TRBJ2-7; D uncertain. CDR3 length equals 17 residues. Trimming removed 1 base from V and 6 bases from J, with 22 bases in between. In germline, CDR1 is SGHTA, CDR2 FQGNSA.

This clonotype came up many times. The gene calls are TRBV6-1 and TRBJ1-2; D unclear. The CDR3 is 14 residues long. Trimming cost V 6 bases and J 1 base, with 12 bases left between them. Germline V gene lookup returns CDR1 MNHNS and CDR2 SASEGT. The CDR3 DNA reads as TGTGCCAGCAGCGTCCGGGAGAATAACTATGGCTACACCTTC. Its translation: CASSVRENNYGYTF.

The chain carries TRBV12-5 and TRBJ1-2; D unresolved. V was clipped by 0 bases and J by 7 bases, with 9 bases between them. Germline assignment: CDR1 LGHNT and CDR2 FRNRAP. The CDR3 runs to 13 residues. CDR3 in amino acids: CASGLVSESGYTF. CDR3 coding DNA: TGTGCTAGTGGTTTGGTATCGGAGAGTGGCTACACCTTC. The variable domain in full, completed from reference TRBV12-5 and TRBJ1-2, reads DARVTQTPRHKVTEMGQEVTMRCQPILGHNTVFWYRQTMMQGLELLAYFRNRAPLDDSGMPKDRFSAEMPDATLATLKIQPSEPRDSAVYFCASGLVSESGYTFGSGTRLTVV.

This clonotype was seen ten or more times. The chain couples TRBV6-2 or TRBV6-3 to TRBJ1-1, with no clear D. The V gene lost 6 bases and the J gene lost 0 bases, with 8 bases spanning the gap. This CDR3 spans 13 amino acids. Germline assignment: CDR1 MNHEY and CDR2 SVGEGT. The CDR3 region is CASRRDMNTEAFF. In DNA form, the CDR3 reads TGTGCCAGCAGACGGGATATGAACACTGAAGCTTTCTTT.

This clonotype was found many times. This chain links TRBV3-1 with TRBJ1-2, with D possibly being TRBD1 (6 bases). CDR1 is LGHDT and CDR2 is YNNKEL in the germline V gene (reference sequence). CDR3 length: 13 amino acids. Trimming left V 6 bases short and J 8 bases short, with 16 bases between. CDR3 sequence: CASSPDSLGGYTF. CDR3 coding DNA: TGTGCCAGCAGTCCGGACAGCTTGGGAGGCTACACCTTC. Drawing the rest from reference TRBV3-1 and TRBJ1-2, the complete variable domain is DTAVSQTPKYLVTQMGNDKSIKCEQNLGHDTMYWYKQDSKKFLKIMFSYNNKELIINETVPNRFSPKSPDKAHLNLHINSLELGDSAVYFCASSPDSLGGYTFGSGTRLTVV.

This clonotype was counted at least ten times. CDR3 nucleotides: TGTGCCAGCAGTTACTGGAACACCGGGGAGCTGTTTTTT. Protein sequence: CASSYWNTGELFF. The chain couples TRBV6-2 or TRBV6-3 to TRBJ2-2, with D uncertain. Trimming removed 1 base from V and 1 base from J, with 1 base in between. The CDR3 length is 13 residues. Germline CDR1 and CDR2: MNHEY and SVGEGT.

This clonotype has ten or more counts. The chain has TRBV7-9 and TRBJ2-1, with 8 bases lining up with TRBD2. V dropped 3 bases and J dropped 9; count of bases not matched to a gene: 7. Germline CDR1 reads SEHNR; CDR2 reads FQNEAQ (reference sequence). This CDR3 has 14 residues. The chain's CDR3 is CASSFVRGGTEQFF. In DNA, the CDR3 is TGTGCCAGCAGCTTTGTCCGGGGGGGCACTGAGCAGTTCTTC.

This clonotype has a count of ten or more. This chain connects TRBV7-9 to TRBJ1-2, with D possibly being TRBD1 (5 bases). Germline V gene sequence: CDR1 SEHNR, CDR2 FQNEAQ (reference sequence). This CDR3 is built from 15 residues. V dropped 5 bases and J dropped 4 bases, with 17 bases sitting between them. The CDR3 here is CASSLSDSAIYGYTF. The DNA for the CDR3 is TGTGCCAGCAGCCTATCCGACAGCGCTATCTATGGCTACACCTTC. Variable domain in full (rest from reference TRBV7-9 and TRBJ1-2): DTGVSQNPRHKITKRGQNVTFRCDPISEHNRLYWYRQTLGQGPEFLTYFQNEAQLEKSRLLSDRFSAERPKGSFSTLEIQRTEQGDSAMYLCASSLSDSAIYGYTFGSGTRLTVV.

This clonotype was counted many times. The V gene is TRBV7-6, the J gene TRBJ1-1; possibly TRBD1 for D (5 bases). Trimming cost V 5 bases and J 0 bases, with 22 bases left between them. CDR1 is SGHVS and CDR2 is FNYEAQ in the germline V gene. The CDR3 is 18 residues long. CDR3 protein: CASSLKFRGATMNTEAFF. DNA of the CDR3: TGTGCCAGCAGCCTCAAATTTAGAGGGGCCACCATGAACACTGAAGCTTTCTTT.

The chain employs TRBV20-1 and TRBJ2-2; the D gene is possibly TRBD1 (5 bases). The germline gives CDR1 DFQATT, CDR2 SNEGSKA (reference sequence). The CDR3 is 14 amino acids. The germline V and J ends were trimmed by 2 bases and 5 bases, with 12 bases remaining between them. For the CDR3, the DNA is TGCAGTGCTAGACAGGGCAGTTATACCGGGGAGCTGTTTTTT. This gives the protein CSARQGSYTGELFF.

This clonotype was detected ten times or more. The chain has TRBV30 and TRBJ2-7; D is ambiguous. The CDR3 spans 11 residues. V shed 1 base and J shed 5 bases, with 6 bases lying between them. CDR1 is GTSNPN, CDR2 SVGIG, per germline (reference sequence). CDR3 DNA: TGTGCCTGGAGTGCTTTGGACGAGCAGTACTTC. Translation: CAWSALDEQYF.

This clonotype was recorded at least ten times. V usage is TRBV7-7 and J usage is TRBJ1-1; D perhaps matches TRBD1 (6 bases). This CDR3 spans 13 amino acids. With 5 bases removed from V and 11 bases from J, the gap between germline ends came to 18 bases. Germline CDR1 SSHAT, CDR2 FNYEAQ (reference sequence). The CDR3 spells CASSARVGGQAFF. The DNA of the CDR3 is TGTGCCAGCAGCGCTAGAGTGGGGGGCCAGGCTTTCTTT.

This clonotype has a count of ten or more. This chain connects TRBV6-2 or TRBV6-3 to TRBJ2-1; D possibly corresponds to TRBD1 (6 bases). Germline V CDR1 and CDR2: MNHEY, SVGEGT. Trimming took off 7 bases at V and 9 bases at J, with 22 bases between the two ends. The CDR3 contains 15 residues. CDR3 sequence: CASKPQGHLRGEQFF. The CDR3 coding sequence is TGTGCCAGCAAACCACAGGGCCATTTAAGGGGTGAGCAGTTCTTC.

In its sample, this clonotype was seen many times. CDR3 sequence: CASSQVLGRDSPLHF. The CDR3 bases are TGTGCCAGCAGCCAAGTATTAGGGCGAGATTCACCCCTCCACTTT. The chain carries TRBV14 and TRBJ1-6, with D hard to call. CDR3 length: 15 amino acids. The germline V and J ends were trimmed by 1 base and 8 bases, with 12 bases remaining between them. From germline, CDR1 is SGHDN and CDR2 FVKESK.

This clonotype was counted at least ten times. The DNA of the CDR3 is TGTGCCAGCAGTTATTCACAGGGGTACCAGCCCCAGCATTTT. This sequence encodes CASSYSQGYQPQHF. The chain has TRBV6-2 or TRBV6-3 and TRBJ1-5; 7 nucleotides line up with TRBD1. This CDR3 has 14 residues. V was pared by 3 bases and J by 7 bases, with 6 bases of the junction left unmatched. Germline CDR1 and CDR2: MNHEY and SVGEGT.